A single sample gave rise to the 29 T cell receptor beta chains below, sequenced in a study of beta chain features in type 1 diabetes. Expressed TCRB transcripts got sequenced, as all isolated RNA was reverse transcribed. Assay: immunoSEQ multiplex PCR; the TCRdb copy retains only in-frame clones and omits some. The data contain hundreds of thousands of clones, 10% to 15% of them singletons. The sample taken for sequencing was naive CD4+ T cells from blood. These receptors originate from a man aged 18-30 years in good health.

The chain is built from TRBV5-1 and TRBJ1-1; no clear D. CDR1 SGHRS and CDR2 YFSETQ come from the germline V gene. V lost 0 bases to trimming and J lost 4 bases, with 10 bases between them. The CDR3 has 14 residues. The CDR3 region is CASSLVQEGTEAFF. The CDR3 nucleotides read TGCGCCAGCAGCTTGGTGCAGGAGGGCACTGAAGCTTTCTTT.

The CDR3 spells CASSDRVVTGELFF. The DNA of the CDR3 is TGTGCCAGCAGCGACAGGGTCGTTACCGGGGAGCTGTTTTTT. The chain uses TRBV9 and TRBJ2-2, with D tentatively TRBD1 (6 bases). Germline assignment: CDR1 SGDLS and CDR2 YYNGEE. The CDR3 contains 14 residues. V was pared by 3 bases and J by 5 bases, with 11 bases between.

The rearrangement joins TRBV7-9 to TRBJ2-7, with a tentative D call TRBD2 (7 bases). V was clipped by 5 bases and J by 2 bases, with 13 bases between them. The germline V gene has CDR1 SEHNR and CDR2 FQNEAQ (reference sequence). This CDR3 comprises 14 residues. In DNA, the CDR3 is TGTGCCAGCAGCAAGGGGGGAGGGGCCTACGAGCAGTACTTC. Translation gives CASSKGGGAYEQYF.

The chain couples TRBV19 to TRBJ1-4; D unclear. The CDR3 sequence is 13 residues long. Germline CDR1 LNHDA, CDR2 SQIVND (reference sequence). The V end was cut by 8 bases, the J end by 8 bases, with 15 bases between. CDR3 DNA sequence: TGTGCCAGTCGAAACAACGTGGTCGAAAAACTGTTTTTT. It yields the protein CASRNNVVEKLFF.

This clone came up a few times. The chain links TRBV19 to TRBJ1-5; D unclear. Germline assignment: CDR1 LNHDA and CDR2 SQIVND (reference sequence). There are 12 residues in the CDR3. V dropped 11 bases and J dropped 11 bases, with 19 bases sitting between them. The CDR3 protein is CASQSEGSAQHF. As DNA, the CDR3 is TGTGCCTCCCAAAGCGAGGGTTCGGCCCAGCATTTT.

The chain is built from TRBV6-6 and TRBJ2-5; 7 bases agree with TRBD1. V was clipped by 4 bases and J by 2 bases; unmatched bases: 4. The CDR3 spans 14 residues. Germline V gives CDR1 MNHNY, CDR2 SVGAGI (reference sequence). The CDR3 sequence is CASSFGTVQETQYF. The CDR3 nucleotides are TGTGCCAGCAGTTTCGGGACAGTACAAGAGACCCAGTACTTC.

The chain employs TRBV6-6 and TRBJ1-6; D gene unclear. The V gene's germline CDR1 is MNHNY and CDR2 SVGAGI (reference sequence). The CDR3 loop spans 15 amino acids. Trimming pared 6 bases from V and 7 bases from J, leaving 16 bases between. CDR3 coding DNA: TGTGCCAGCAGCCGAGGGCAGGAGGGAAATTCACCCCTCCACTTT. It codes for CASSRGQEGNSPLHF.

In this sample, this clone turned up a few times. This chain connects TRBV6-6 to TRBJ2-3; 9 bases agree with TRBD1. Germline values: CDR1 MNHNY, CDR2 SVGAGI (reference sequence). The CDR3 loop spans 16 amino acids. Germline trimming cut 4 bases from V and 4 bases from J; bases unmatched to any gene: 9. The CDR3 loop is CASSLVQGARADTQYF. DNA of the CDR3: TGTGCCAGCAGTTTAGTACAGGGGGCGAGGGCAGATACGCAGTATTTT.

The rearrangement uses TRBV5-1 and TRBJ1-5; 7 bases map to TRBD1. V shed 0 bases, J shed 6 bases, and the junction held 6 bases outside the gene matches. The CDR3 runs to 15 residues. Germline loops: CDR1 SGHRS, CDR2 YFSETQ. CDR3 loop: CASSLDGQGGQPQHF. The CDR3 DNA follows: TGCGCCAGCAGCTTGGACGGGCAGGGGGGTCAGCCCCAGCATTTT. Combining the CDR3 with reference TRBV5-1 and TRBJ1-5 gives the whole variable domain KAGVTQTPRYLIKTRGQQVTLSCSPISGHRSVSWYQQTPGQGLQFLFEYFSETQRNKGNFPGRFSGRQFSNSRSEMNVSTLELGDSALYLCASSLDGQGGQPQHFGDGTRLSIL.

Note on this clone: This sample includes further DNA sequences coding for the same CDR3. V usage is TRBV9 and J usage is TRBJ1-1; D is uncertain. The length of the CDR3 is 13 residues. Germline V gene sequence: CDR1 SGDLS, CDR2 YYNGEE. Trimming removed 3 bases from V and 0 bases from J, with 6 bases in between. CDR3 sequence: CASSARMNTEAFF. CDR3 nucleotide sequence: TGTGCCAGCAGCGCCAGGATGAACACTGAAGCTTTCTTT.

The J gene is TRBJ2-7, the V gene TRBV6-5, with 8 bases lining up with TRBD1. Germline CDR1 MNHEY, CDR2 SVGAGI. Unmatched junction bases numbered 4, after V lost 0 bases and J lost 3 bases. The CDR3 extends over 15 amino acids. The CDR3 region is CASSYSAGGVYEQYF. The CDR3 DNA follows: TGTGCCAGCAGTTACTCCGCAGGGGGCGTCTACGAGCAGTACTTC.

This clone was recorded a few times. The chain combines TRBV25-1 with TRBJ1-1; D is unresolved. CDR1 is MGHDK and CDR2 is SYGVNS in the germline V gene. This CDR3 is 12 amino acids long. The V end was cut by 3 bases, the J end by 5 bases, with 7 bases between. CDR3 in DNA: TGTGCCAGCAGTGACGAGTGGACTGAAGCTTTCTTT. Translated, it gives CASSDEWTEAFF. The variable domain in full, completed from reference TRBV25-1 and TRBJ1-1, reads EADIYQTPRYLVIGTGKKITLECSQTMGHDKMYWYQQDPGMELHLIHYSYGVNSTEKGDLSSESTVSRIRTEHFPLTLESARPSHTSQYLCASSDEWTEAFFGQGTRLTVV.

This clone has a handful of counts. This chain uses TRBV9 with TRBJ1-3, with 10 bases matching TRBD1. Germline CDR1 and CDR2: SGDLS and YYNGEE. Trimming at V came to 2 bases and at J to 3 bases, leaving 14 bases not matched to a gene. The CDR3 length is 19 residues. CDR3 region: CASSVRDRGSPQSGNTIYF. As DNA, the CDR3 is TGTGCCAGCAGCGTCCGGGACAGGGGCTCCCCTCAGAGTGGAAACACCATATATTTT.

V usage is TRBV7-2 and J usage is TRBJ2-3; D is perhaps TRBD1 (5 bases). The CDR3 is 14 residues long. Trimming left V 5 bases short and J 2 bases short, with 11 bases between. Germline CDR1 SGHTA, CDR2 FQGNSA. The CDR3 DNA is TGTGCCAGCAGCCCCCTGGGGCTCACAGATACGCAGTATTTT. This gives the protein CASSPLGLTDTQYF.

This clone came up a few times. The chain combines TRBV7-2 with TRBJ2-5, with a possible D match to TRBD2 (6 bases). Per the germline V gene, CDR1 is SGHTA and CDR2 is FQGNSA. CDR3 length: 13 amino acids. The V and J ends lost 4 bases and 5 bases respectively, with 11 bases between them. The CDR3 nucleotides read TGTGCCAGCAGCTATCAGGGAGGCGAGACCCAGTACTTC. Translating it yields CASSYQGGETQYF. Variable domain in full (rest from reference TRBV7-2 and TRBJ2-5): GAGVSQSPSNKVTEKGKDVELRCDPISGHTALYWYRQSLGQGLEFLIYFQGNSAPDKSGLPSDRFSAERTGGSVSTLTIQRTQQEDSAVYLCASSYQGGETQYFGPGTRLLVL.

This chain connects TRBV30 to TRBJ1-4; 8 nucleotides line up with TRBD1. The CDR3 contains 14 residues. Germline CDR1 reads GTSNPN; CDR2 reads SVGIG (reference sequence). V trimming: 4 bases; J trimming: 8 bases; junction bases outside the gene matches: 9. The CDR3: CAWNRQGAMEKLFF. CDR3 nucleotides: TGTGCCTGGAATAGGCAGGGGGCAATGGAAAAACTGTTTTTT. The complete variable domain, with remaining parts taken from reference TRBV30 and TRBJ1-4, reads SQTIHQWPATLVQPVGSPLSLECTVEGTSNPNLYWYRQAAGRGLQLLFYSVGIGQISSEVPQNLSASRPQDRQFILSSKKLLLSDSGFYLCAWNRQGAMEKLFFGSGTQLSVL.

This clone showed up many times. The identical CDR3 is also encoded by other nucleotide sequences in the sample. The chain recombines TRBV29-1 with TRBJ2-1; tentative D call: TRBD1 (5 bases). Germline V lookup: CDR1 SQVTM, CDR2 ANQGSEA. V was clipped by 4 bases and J by 3 bases, with 7 bases between them. This CDR3 is built from 12 residues. CDR3 residues: CSVGGSYNEQFF. In nucleotides, the CDR3 is TGCAGCGTTGGGGGCAGCTACAATGAGCAGTTCTTC.

This clone was counted only a few times. The chain recombines TRBV28 with TRBJ2-3; 9 bases agree with TRBD1. The trim removed 7 bases at V and 11 bases at J, leaving 13 bases unmatched. This CDR3 has 14 residues. Germline CDR1 and CDR2: MDHEN and SYDVKM. The CDR3 DNA follows: TGTGCCAGCATGAGGAGACAGGGGGGAACTCGGCAGTATTTT. Its translation is CASMRRQGGTRQYF.

This chain uses TRBV7-2 with TRBJ1-5; perhaps TRBD1 as D (6 bases). This CDR3 has 16 amino acids. V shed 5 bases and J shed 6 bases, with 20 bases lying between them. Per the germline V gene, CDR1 is SGHTA and CDR2 is FQGNSA. Here the CDR3 DNA reads TGTGCCAGCAGCCGGTCCCTCCTGACAGGTGTTCAGCCCCAGCATTTT. It translates to CASSRSLLTGVQPQHF.

Written as DNA, the CDR3 is TGCGCCAGCAGCTTGATTCCGGGATCAACATACAATGAGCAGTTCTTC. It codes for CASSLIPGSTYNEQFF. This sequence joins TRBV5-1 and TRBJ2-1; TRBD2 might be the D (5 bases). The CDR3 is 16 residues long. CDR1 is SGHRS, CDR2 YFSETQ, per germline. Deletions cut 1 base from V and 4 bases from J, with 15 bases between.

The genes are TRBV5-6 and TRBJ1-1, with a weak D call TRBD1 (6 bases). Germline lookup yields CDR1 SGHDT and CDR2 YYEEEE. CDR3 length: 15 residues. V lost 4 bases to trimming and J lost 4 bases, with 17 bases between them. The DNA of the CDR3 is TGTGCCAGCAGCCCGGGGGGGGGCCGGTTCACTGAAGCTTTCTTT. Translation: CASSPGGGRFTEAFF.

This clone was counted only a few times. This chain joins TRBV5-1 and TRBJ2-7; maybe TRBD1 (6 bases). Per the germline V gene, CDR1 is SGHRS and CDR2 is YFSETQ. The CDR3 has 14 amino acids. The V end lost 5 bases, the J end lost 3 bases, and 15 bases lay between the germline ends. CDR3 bases: TGCGCCAGCAGGAGGACAGCTTGGGTCTACGAGCAGTACTTC. The encoded protein is CASRRTAWVYEQYF.

This clone occurred a few times. The chain joins TRBV2 to TRBJ2-2, with D perhaps matching TRBD1 (6 bases). The germline CDR1 and CDR2 sequences are SNHLY and FYNNEI. This CDR3 contains 16 residues. Trimming left V 7 bases short and J 5 bases short, with 20 bases between. This chain's CDR3 is CASNQEGTPLTGELFF. The DNA for the CDR3 is TGTGCCAGCAATCAAGAAGGGACACCTCTAACCGGGGAGCTGTTTTTT.

This clone has only a few counts. The genes are TRBV5-4 and TRBJ2-7, with TRBD1 matching over 8 bases. CDR3 length: 15 amino acids. V was clipped by 4 bases and J by 4 bases; unmatched bases: 10. CDR1 is SGHNT, CDR2 YYREEE, per germline (reference sequence). DNA of the CDR3: TGTGCCAGCAGCCAACAGGGACAGGTTCGGTACGAGCAGTACTTC. Amino acid sequence: CASSQQGQVRYEQYF.

This clone was detected a few times. V and J are TRBV6-5 and TRBJ2-7; 8 bases match TRBD1. CDR3 length: 15 amino acids. The germline CDR1 and CDR2 sequences are MNHEY and SVGAGI. Unmatched junction bases numbered 14, after V lost 7 bases and J lost 6 bases. CDR3 in DNA: TGTGCCAGCACCCGGGGAATCAGGGGGCTCAGCGAGCAGTACTTC. Its translation is CASTRGIRGLSEQYF.

This chain connects TRBV7-2 to TRBJ2-2; unclear D gene. CDR3 size: 14 residues. With 6 bases removed from V and 0 bases from J, the gap between germline ends came to 8 bases. Germline CDR1 SGHTA, CDR2 FQGNSA. This chain's CDR3 is CASSPTPNTGELFF. DNA of the CDR3: TGTGCCAGCAGTCCTACCCCGAACACCGGGGAGCTGTTTTTT. The variable domain in full, completed from reference TRBV7-2 and TRBJ2-2, reads GAGVSQSPSNKVTEKGKDVELRCDPISGHTALYWYRQSLGQGLEFLIYFQGNSAPDKSGLPSDRFSAERTGGSVSTLTIQRTQQEDSAVYLCASSPTPNTGELFFGEGSRLTVL.

CDR3 protein: CASSPSYSNQPQHF. The DNA for the CDR3 is TGTGCCAGCAGCCCGAGCTATAGCAATCAGCCCCAGCATTTT. The V call is TRBV7-2, the J call TRBJ1-5; D gene uncertain. Germline assignment: CDR1 SGHTA and CDR2 FQGNSA. CDR3 length: 14 amino acids. V lost 5 bases, J lost 0 bases, and 8 bases lay in between. The entire variable domain, with the rest obtained from reference TRBV7-2 and TRBJ1-5, is as follows: GAGVSQSPSNKVTEKGKDVELRCDPISGHTALYWYRQSLGQGLEFLIYFQGNSAPDKSGLPSDRFSAERTGGSVSTLTIQRTQQEDSAVYLCASSPSYSNQPQHFGDGTRLSIL.

This clone was detected a few times. The V call is TRBV30, the J call TRBJ1-2; maybe TRBD1 (5 bases). V was cut by 2 bases and J by 8 bases, with 21 bases left in between. Germline values: CDR1 GTSNPN, CDR2 SVGIG (reference sequence). The CDR3 consists of 15 residues. The CDR3 nucleotides read TGTGCCTGGAGTTTCCTATCCCAGGGCCTAGGAGGCTACACCTTC. This encodes CAWSFLSQGLGGYTF.

This clone was seen a few times. The chain couples TRBV28 to TRBJ2-7; TRBD1 might be the D (6 bases). The CDR3 contains 11 residues. Germline V gene lookup returns CDR1 MDHEN and CDR2 SYDVKM. V lost 8 bases and J lost 3, with 8 bases in between. The DNA of the CDR3 is TGTGCCAGCGAGGGGGTCTACGAGCAGTACTTC. Translating it yields CASEGVYEQYF.